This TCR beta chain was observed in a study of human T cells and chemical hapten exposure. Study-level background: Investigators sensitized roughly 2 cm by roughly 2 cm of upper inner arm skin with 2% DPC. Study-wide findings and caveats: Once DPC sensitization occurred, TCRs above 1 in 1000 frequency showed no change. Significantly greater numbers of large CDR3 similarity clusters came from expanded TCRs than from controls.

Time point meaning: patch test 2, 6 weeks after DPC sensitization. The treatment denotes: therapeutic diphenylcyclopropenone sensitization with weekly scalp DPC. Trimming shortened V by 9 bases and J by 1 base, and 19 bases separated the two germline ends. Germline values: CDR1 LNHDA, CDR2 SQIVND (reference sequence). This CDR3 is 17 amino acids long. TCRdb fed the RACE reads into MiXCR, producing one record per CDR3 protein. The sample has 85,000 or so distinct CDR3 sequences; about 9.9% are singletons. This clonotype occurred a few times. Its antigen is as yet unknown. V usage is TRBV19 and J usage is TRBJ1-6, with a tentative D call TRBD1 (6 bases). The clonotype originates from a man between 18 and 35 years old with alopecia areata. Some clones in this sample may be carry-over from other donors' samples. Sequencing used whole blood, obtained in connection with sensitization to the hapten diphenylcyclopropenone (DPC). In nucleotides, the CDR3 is TGTGCCAGCTCTCCGGGGACATTTAGTTCCTATAATTCACCCCTCCACTTT. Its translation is CASSPGTFSSYNSPLHF.